This section outlines one T cell receptor (beta chain) sequence together with its context. It was about 210 ng DNA, 25,000 to 35,000 T cell genomes, that sorted-subset replicate PCRs used. Assay used: immunoSEQ multiplex PCR; TCRdb lists only in-frame clones, some missing. This table has over a million clones, 95% to 99% appearing once. These data originate in a study of shared clonotypes between healthy human individuals. Study in general: With ages of 18 to 49, the donors were two women and a few men.

The CDR3 covers 14 residues. The germline V gene encodes CDR1 SNHLY and CDR2 FYNNEI. The chain has TRBV2 and TRBJ2-1; possible D gene TRBD2, 5 bases. Material: naive CD4+ T cells sorted from blood. Specified subset: CD45RA+ positively selected. The receptor's source is a man in his thirties or forties in good health. The CDR3 reads CAGGRATSYNEQFF. The CDR3, as DNA: TGTGCAGGCGGGCGGGCCACCTCCTACAATGAGCAGTTCTTC.